The present T cell receptor beta chain was sequenced within a study of cytomegalovirus exposure and HLA in healthy donors. Whole-study results and caveats: Later work found most CMV-associated TCR beta chains apparently HLA-restricted. HLA allele associations emerged for some 16,000 TCR beta sequences in a later analysis, at 0.05 false discovery rate. Earlier results showed most TCR beta V segments being productive about 90% or about 30% of the time.

13 Jbeta primers and 60 Vbeta primers were used for the PCR. This table comes from immunoSEQ multiplex PCR, and its TCRdb copy is limited to in-frame clones, with some not included. The repertoire has fewer than 150,000 clones, roughly three quarters of them found once; the top ten carry around 4.9%. Looked up from germline, CDR1 is SGHVS and CDR2 is FQNEAQ. The germline V and J ends were trimmed by 3 bases and 1 base, with 9 bases remaining between them. There are 14 residues in the CDR3. As regards this clone: Its antigen is not identified.

This chain uses TRBV7-8 with TRBJ2-5; D call uncertain. The source material was PBMCs. The sequence derives from a male donor in good health and CMV-seronegative. Written as DNA, the CDR3 is TGTGCCAGCAGCTTTAGCCTGGCCCAAGAGACCCAGTACTTC. It is translated as CASSFSLAQETQYF.